This paragraph covers one TCR beta chain sequence. Its antigen is unknown. Sequencing of DNA taken from cultured CD4+ T cells relied on the Oncomine TCR Beta short-read assay. Cultured CD4+ T cells were the source of extracted genomic DNA. TCRdb re-called the PCR reads with MiXCR, one entry per CDR3 protein. The sample contains approximately 15,000 distinct CDR3 sequences, around 30% of which appear only once. The sample comes from a study of vaccination and CD4 T cells after COVID-19. Study overall: Convalescent donors were composed of six males and four females, of whom two were Hispanic. Stimulation of the cells used overlapping spike peptide pools from SARS-CoV-2 and from the common cold coronaviruses HCoV-NL63, HCoV-OC43 and HCoV-229E. Control cultures used a CEFX viral epitope pool, an HIV-1 Nef peptide pool, or no peptide.

The treatment denotes: roughly ten-day PBMC culture with coronavirus spike peptide pools or control peptides (ViraFEST assay). The clonotype originates from a human donor with COVID-19. The sequencing sample was made of cultured CD4+ T cells from blood.

The CDR3 region is CASGPGQGLYEQYF. CDR3 nucleotide sequence: TGTGCCAGTGGGCCGGGACAGGGACTTTACGAGCAGTACTTC. The rearrangement links TRBV19 to TRBJ2-7; 9 bases align to TRBD1. This CDR3 has 14 residues. V gave up 8 bases and J gave up 4 bases; unmatched junction bases: 9. Germline CDR1 is LNHDA and CDR2 is SQIVND (reference sequence).